The 7 T cell receptor beta chains below were found in one sample sequenced in a study of graft-versus-host responses after intestinal transplantation. These receptors are not linked to any known antigen. Clones were read by immunoSEQ multiplex PCR, and TCRdb kept only the in-frame ones, dropping some. The data hold around 120,000 clones, with 80% to 95% observed a single time. The source was unstimulated CD4+ T cells sorted from spleen or lymph node cells, collected before intestinal transplant. These receptors all come from a human donor who received an intestinal transplant.

This clone was recorded only once. This chain uses TRBV15 with TRBJ2-7; no definite D call. Germline lookup yields CDR1 LNHNV and CDR2 YYDKDF (reference sequence). V lost 4 bases and J lost 1, with 20 bases in between. This CDR3 comprises 17 residues. The CDR3 protein is CATSKKARHISSYEQYF. CDR3 DNA sequence: TGTGCCACCAGCAAGAAGGCCAGGCATATTTCATCCTACGAGCAGTACTTC.

This rearrangement joins TRBV4-1 to TRBJ2-7; 12 positions agree with TRBD2. The CDR3 contains 17 residues. CDR1 is MGHRA and CDR2 is YSYEKL in the germline V gene. Trimming at V came to 0 bases and at J to 6 bases, leaving 9 bases not matched to a gene. DNA for the CDR3: TGCGCCAGCAGCCAAGATCCTAGCGGGAGGGCCAGTAGCGAGCAGTACTTC. Translated: CASSQDPSGRASSEQYF.

The chain carries TRBV9 and TRBJ2-5, with 9 bases that match TRBD2. J lost 4 bases, V lost 0 bases, and 7 bases had no gene match. The germline gives CDR1 SGDLS, CDR2 YYNGEE. There are 16 residues in the CDR3. The CDR3 spells CASSVGAAGGAETQYF. Here the CDR3 DNA reads TGTGCCAGCAGCGTAGGGGCAGCGGGGGGAGCAGAGACCCAGTACTTC.

The V gene is TRBV30, the J gene TRBJ2-7; D could derive from TRBD1 or TRBD2 (5 bases each). The CDR3 has 11 amino acids. CDR1 is GTSNPN, CDR2 SVGIG, per germline (reference sequence). Trimming removed 2 bases at V and 7 bases at J, with 9 bases between. For the CDR3, the DNA is TGTGCCTGGAGTCCGGGGCGGGAGCAGTACTTC. Translated: CAWSPGREQYF.

V gene TRBV7-9 combines with J gene TRBJ1-5; 8 bases map to TRBD1. The J segment lost 3 bases and the V segment lost 4 bases, leaving 5 bases of the junction unmatched. Germline loops: CDR1 SEHNR, CDR2 FQNEAQ (reference sequence). The CDR3 has 15 residues. CDR3 in amino acids: CASSSTDRANQPQHF. The CDR3 nucleotides read TGTGCCAGCAGCTCGACGGACAGGGCCAATCAGCCCCAGCATTTT.

J is TRBJ2-7 and V is TRBV2; 9 bases fit TRBD1. The CDR3 contains 13 residues. The ends lost 4 bases at V and 9 bases at J; junction bases unmatched: 7. Germline CDR1 is SNHLY and CDR2 is FYNNEI. The CDR3 reads CASSAPGQGVQYF. Here the CDR3 DNA reads TGTGCCAGCAGTGCTCCGGGACAGGGTGTGCAGTACTTC.

The gene calls are TRBV2 and TRBJ2-1; D ambiguous. The V gene lost 6 bases and the J gene lost 7 bases, with 4 bases spanning the gap. Germline V gene data show CDR1 as SNHLY and CDR2 as FYNNEI. This CDR3 spans 10 amino acids. DNA of the CDR3: TGTGCCAGCAGATCAAATGAGCAGTTCTTC. This codes for CASRSNEQFF.